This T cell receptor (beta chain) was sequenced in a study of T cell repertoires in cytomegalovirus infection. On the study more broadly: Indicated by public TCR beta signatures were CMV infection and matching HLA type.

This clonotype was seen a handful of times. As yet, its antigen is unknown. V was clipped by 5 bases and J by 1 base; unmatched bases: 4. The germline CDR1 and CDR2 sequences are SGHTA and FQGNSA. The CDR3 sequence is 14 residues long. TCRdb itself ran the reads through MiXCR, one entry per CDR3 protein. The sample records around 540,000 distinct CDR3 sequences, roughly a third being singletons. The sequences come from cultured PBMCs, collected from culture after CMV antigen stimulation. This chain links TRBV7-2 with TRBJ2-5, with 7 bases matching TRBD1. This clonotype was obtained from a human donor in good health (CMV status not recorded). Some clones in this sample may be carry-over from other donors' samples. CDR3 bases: TGTGCCAGCAGCCGAGGACAGGCCCAAGAGACCCAGTACTTC. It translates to CASSRGQAQETQYF.